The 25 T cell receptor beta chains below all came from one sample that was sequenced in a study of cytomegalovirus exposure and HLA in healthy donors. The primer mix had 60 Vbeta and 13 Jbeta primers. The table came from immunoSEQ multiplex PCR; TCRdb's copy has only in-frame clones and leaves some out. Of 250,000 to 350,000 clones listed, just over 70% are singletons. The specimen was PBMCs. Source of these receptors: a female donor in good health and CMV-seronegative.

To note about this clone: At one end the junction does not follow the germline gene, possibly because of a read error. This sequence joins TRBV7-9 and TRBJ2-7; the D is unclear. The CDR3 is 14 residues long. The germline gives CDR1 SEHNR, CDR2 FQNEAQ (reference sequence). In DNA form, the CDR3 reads TGTTCCAGCAGCTTAGCCGGAGCCTACTACGAGCAGTACTTC. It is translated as CSSSLAGAYYEQYF.

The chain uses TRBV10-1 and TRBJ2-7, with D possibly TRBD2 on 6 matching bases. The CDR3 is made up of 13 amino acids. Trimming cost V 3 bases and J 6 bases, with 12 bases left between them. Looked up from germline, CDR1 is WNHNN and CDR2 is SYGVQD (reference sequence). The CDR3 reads CASSELAFSEQYF. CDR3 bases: TGCGCCAGCAGTGAACTAGCCTTCTCCGAGCAGTACTTC.

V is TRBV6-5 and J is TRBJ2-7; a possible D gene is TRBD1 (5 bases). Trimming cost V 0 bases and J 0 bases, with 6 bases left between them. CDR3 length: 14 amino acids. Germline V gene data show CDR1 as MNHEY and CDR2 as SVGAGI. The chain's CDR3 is CASSYSGDSYEQYF. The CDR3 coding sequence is TGTGCCAGCAGTTACTCAGGGGACTCCTACGAGCAGTACTTC.

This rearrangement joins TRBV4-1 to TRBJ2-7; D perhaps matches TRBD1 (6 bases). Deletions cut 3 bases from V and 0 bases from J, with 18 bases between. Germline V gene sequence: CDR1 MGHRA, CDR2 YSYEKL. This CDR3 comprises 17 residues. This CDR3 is CASSQDGTPGSSYEQYF. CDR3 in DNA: TGCGCCAGCAGCCAGGATGGGACACCCGGTAGCTCCTACGAGCAGTACTTC.

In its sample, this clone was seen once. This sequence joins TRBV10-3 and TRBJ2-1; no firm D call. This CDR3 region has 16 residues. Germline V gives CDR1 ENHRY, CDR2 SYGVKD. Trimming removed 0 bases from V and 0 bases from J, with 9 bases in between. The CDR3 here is CAISESGEFSYNEQFF. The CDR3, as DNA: TGTGCCATCAGTGAGTCGGGCGAGTTCTCCTACAATGAGCAGTTCTTC.

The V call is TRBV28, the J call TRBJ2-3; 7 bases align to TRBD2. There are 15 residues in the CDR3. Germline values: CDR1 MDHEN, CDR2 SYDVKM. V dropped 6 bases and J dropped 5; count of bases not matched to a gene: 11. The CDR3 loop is CASSPTGGTKDTQYF. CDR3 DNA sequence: TGTGCCAGCAGCCCGACGGGCGGGACTAAAGATACGCAGTATTTT.

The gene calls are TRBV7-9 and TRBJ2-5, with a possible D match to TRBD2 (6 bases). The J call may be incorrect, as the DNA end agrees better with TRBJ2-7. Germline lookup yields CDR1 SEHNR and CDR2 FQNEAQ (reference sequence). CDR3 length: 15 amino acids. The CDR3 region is CASSLGPEGSYEQYF. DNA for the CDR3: TGTGCCAGCAGCTTGGGACCGGAGGGCTCCTACGAGCAGTACTTC.

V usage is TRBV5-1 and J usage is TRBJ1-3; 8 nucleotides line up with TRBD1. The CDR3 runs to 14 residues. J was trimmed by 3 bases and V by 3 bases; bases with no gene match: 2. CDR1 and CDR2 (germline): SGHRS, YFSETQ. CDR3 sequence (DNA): TGCGCCAGCAGCTCAGGGGGCGATGGAAACACCATATATTTT. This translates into CASSSGGDGNTIYF.

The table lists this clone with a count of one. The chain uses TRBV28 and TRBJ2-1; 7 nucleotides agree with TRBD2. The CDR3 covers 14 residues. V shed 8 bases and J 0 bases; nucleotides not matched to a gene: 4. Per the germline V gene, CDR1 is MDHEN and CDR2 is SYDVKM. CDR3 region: CASLGTISYNEQFF. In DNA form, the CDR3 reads TGTGCCAGCCTAGGGACTATCTCCTACAATGAGCAGTTCTTC. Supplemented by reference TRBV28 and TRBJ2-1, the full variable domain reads DVKVTQSSRYLVKRTGEKVFLECVQDMDHENMFWYRQDPGLGLRLIYFSYDVKMKEKGDIPEGYSVSREKKERFSLILESASTNQTSMYLCASLGTISYNEQFFGPGTRLTVL.

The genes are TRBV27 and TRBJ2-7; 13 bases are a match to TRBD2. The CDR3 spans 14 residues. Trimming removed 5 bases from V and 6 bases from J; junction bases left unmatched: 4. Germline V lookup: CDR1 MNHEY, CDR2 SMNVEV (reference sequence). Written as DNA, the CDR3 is TGTGCCAGCAGTCTCAGACTAGCGGGAGGCGAGCAGTACTTC. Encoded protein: CASSLRLAGGEQYF.

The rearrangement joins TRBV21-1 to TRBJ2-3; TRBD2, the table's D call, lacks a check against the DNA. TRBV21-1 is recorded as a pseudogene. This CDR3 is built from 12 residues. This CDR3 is CASSKRRNTQYF. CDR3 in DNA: TGTGCCAGCAGCAAAAGGAGAAATACGCAGTATTTT.

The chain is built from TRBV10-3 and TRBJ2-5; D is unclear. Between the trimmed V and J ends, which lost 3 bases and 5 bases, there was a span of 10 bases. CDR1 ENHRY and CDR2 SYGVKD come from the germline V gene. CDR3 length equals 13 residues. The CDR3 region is CAISDGKEETQYF. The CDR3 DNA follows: TGTGCCATCAGTGATGGCAAGGAGGAGACCCAGTACTTC.

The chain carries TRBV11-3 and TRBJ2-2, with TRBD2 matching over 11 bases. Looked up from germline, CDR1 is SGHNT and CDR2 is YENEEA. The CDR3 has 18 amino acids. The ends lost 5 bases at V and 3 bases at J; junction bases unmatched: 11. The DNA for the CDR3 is TGTGCCAGCAGCACCCTAGATCCGGGACTAGCGGACACCGGGGAGCTGTTTTTT. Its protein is CASSTLDPGLADTGELFF.

The CDR3 here is CASQRGNTIYF. The CDR3 coding sequence is TGTGCCAGTCAAAGGGGGAACACCATATATTTT. The rearrangement links TRBV9 to TRBJ1-3; D is perhaps TRBD1 (6 bases). This CDR3 has 11 residues. V lost 8 bases to trimming and J lost 7 bases, with 10 bases between them. Germline V gene sequence: CDR1 SGDLS, CDR2 YYNGEE. Looking up the rest from reference TRBV9 and TRBJ1-3 gives the full variable domain: DSGVTQTPKHLITATGQRVTLRCSPRSGDLSVYWYQQSLDQGLQFLIQYYNGEERAKGNILERFSAQQFPDLHSELNLSSLELGDSALYFCASQRGNTIYFGEGSWLTVV.

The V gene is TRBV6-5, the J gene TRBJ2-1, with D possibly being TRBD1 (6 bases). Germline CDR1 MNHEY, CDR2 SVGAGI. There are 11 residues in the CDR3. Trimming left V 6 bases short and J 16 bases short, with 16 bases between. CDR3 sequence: CASSSPGAEFF. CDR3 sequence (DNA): TGTGCCAGCAGCTCTCCAGGGGCCGAATTCTTC.

CDR3 in DNA: TGTGCCTGGACCAAGGACAGGGAGGATGAAAAACTGTTTTTT. As protein: CAWTKDREDEKLFF. The chain combines TRBV30 with TRBJ1-4; 8 bases align to TRBD1. After removal of 4 bases from V and 6 bases from J, the junction contained 7 bases not matched to a gene. Germline CDR1 is GTSNPN and CDR2 is SVGIG (reference sequence). The CDR3 covers 14 residues. Combining the CDR3 with reference TRBV30 and TRBJ1-4 gives the whole variable domain SQTIHQWPATLVQPVGSPLSLECTVEGTSNPNLYWYRQAAGRGLQLLFYSVGIGQISSEVPQNLSASRPQDRQFILSSKKLLLSDSGFYLCAWTKDREDEKLFFGSGTQLSVL.

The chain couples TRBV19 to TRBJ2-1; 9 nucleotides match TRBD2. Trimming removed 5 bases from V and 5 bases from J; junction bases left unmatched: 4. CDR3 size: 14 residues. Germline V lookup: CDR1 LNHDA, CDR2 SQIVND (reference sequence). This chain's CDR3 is CASSPTSGHNEQFF. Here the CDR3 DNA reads TGTGCCAGTAGTCCGACTAGCGGTCACAATGAGCAGTTCTTC.

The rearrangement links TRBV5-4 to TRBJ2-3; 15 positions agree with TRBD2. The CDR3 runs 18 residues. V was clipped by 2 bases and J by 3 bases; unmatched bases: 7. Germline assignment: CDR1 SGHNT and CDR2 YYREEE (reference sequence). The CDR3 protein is CASSLPFGTSGRTDTQYF. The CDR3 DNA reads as TGTGCCAGCAGCTTACCCTTTGGGACTAGCGGGAGGACAGATACGCAGTATTTT.

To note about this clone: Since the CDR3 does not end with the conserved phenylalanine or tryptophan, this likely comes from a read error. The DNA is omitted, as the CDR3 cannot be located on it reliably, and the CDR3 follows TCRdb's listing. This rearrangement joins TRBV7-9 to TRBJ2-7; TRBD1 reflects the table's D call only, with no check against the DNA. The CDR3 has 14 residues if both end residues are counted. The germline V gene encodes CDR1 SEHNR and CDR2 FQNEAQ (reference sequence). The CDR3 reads CSSSPEGTRDRVTL.

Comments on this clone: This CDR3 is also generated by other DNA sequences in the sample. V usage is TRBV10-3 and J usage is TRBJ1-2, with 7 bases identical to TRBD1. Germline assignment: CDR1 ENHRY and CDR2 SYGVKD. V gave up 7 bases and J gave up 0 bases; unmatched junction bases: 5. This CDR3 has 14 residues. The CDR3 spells CAIKPGQTNYGYTF. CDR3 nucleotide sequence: TGTGCCATCAAGCCGGGACAGACTAACTATGGCTACACCTTC.

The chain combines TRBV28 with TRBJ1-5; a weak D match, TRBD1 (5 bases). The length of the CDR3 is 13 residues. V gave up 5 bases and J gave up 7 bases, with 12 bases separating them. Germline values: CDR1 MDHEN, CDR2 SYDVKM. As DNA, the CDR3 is TGTGCCAGCAGTGATCCGGGGGGACAGCCCCAGCATTTT. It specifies CASSDPGGQPQHF.

The DNA of the CDR3 is TGTGCCAGTAGTTCCAGGGGAAGGTACGAGCAGTACTTC. Translating it yields CASSSRGRYEQYF. This chain joins TRBV19 and TRBJ2-7, with a tentative D call TRBD1 (6 bases). V lost 5 bases, J lost 4 bases, and 12 bases lay in between. From germline, CDR1 is LNHDA and CDR2 SQIVND (reference sequence). There are 13 residues in the CDR3. Full variable domain (rest looked up from reference TRBV19 and TRBJ2-7): DGGITQSPKYLFRKEGQNVTLSCEQNLNHDAMYWYRQDPGQGLRLIYYSQIVNDFQKGDIAEGYSVSREKKESFPLTVTSAQKNPTAFYLCASSSRGRYEQYFGPGTRLTVT.

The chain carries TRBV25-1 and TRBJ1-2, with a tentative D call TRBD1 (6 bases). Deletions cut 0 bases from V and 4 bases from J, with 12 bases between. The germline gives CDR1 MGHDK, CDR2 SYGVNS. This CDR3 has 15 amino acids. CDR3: CASSEYPGEGYGYTF. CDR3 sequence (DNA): TGTGCCAGCAGTGAATATCCAGGGGAGGGCTATGGCTACACCTTC.

In DNA, the CDR3 is TGCAGTGCTAGAGATCGTGAGTCCCAGCATTTT. The encoded protein is CSARDRESQHF. The chain recombines TRBV20-1 with TRBJ1-5; D not resolved. This CDR3 is built from 11 residues. The germline gives CDR1 DFQATT, CDR2 SNEGSKA (reference sequence). The V end lost 0 bases, the J end lost 11 bases, and 8 bases lay between the germline ends.

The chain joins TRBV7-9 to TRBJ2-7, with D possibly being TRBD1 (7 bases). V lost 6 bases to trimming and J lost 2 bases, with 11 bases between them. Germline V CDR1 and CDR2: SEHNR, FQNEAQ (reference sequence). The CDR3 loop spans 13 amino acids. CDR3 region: CASSQGGAYEQYF. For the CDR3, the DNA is TGTGCCAGCAGTCAGGGGGGAGCCTACGAGCAGTACTTC.